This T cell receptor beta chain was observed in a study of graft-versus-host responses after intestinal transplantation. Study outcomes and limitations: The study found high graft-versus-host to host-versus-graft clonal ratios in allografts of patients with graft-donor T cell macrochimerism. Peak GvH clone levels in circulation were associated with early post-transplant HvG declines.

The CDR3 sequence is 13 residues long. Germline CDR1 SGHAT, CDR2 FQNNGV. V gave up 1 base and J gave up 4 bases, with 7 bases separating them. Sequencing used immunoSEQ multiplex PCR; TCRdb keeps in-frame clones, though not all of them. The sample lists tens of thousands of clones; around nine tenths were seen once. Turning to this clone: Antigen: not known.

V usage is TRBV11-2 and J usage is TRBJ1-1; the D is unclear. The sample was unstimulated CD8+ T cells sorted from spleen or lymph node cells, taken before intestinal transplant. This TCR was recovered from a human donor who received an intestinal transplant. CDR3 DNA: TGTGCCAGCAGCTTAGGCCAGACCACTGAAGCTTTCTTT. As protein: CASSLGQTTEAFF.